This TCR beta chain appears in the sequencing data of a study of graft-versus-host responses after intestinal transplantation. General study findings and limits: Graft-donor T cell macrochimerism in patients accompanied high graft-versus-host to host-versus-graft clonal ratios in allografts. Recipient marrow harbored GvH clones, some of which surfaced first in ileum or blood.

Assay used: immunoSEQ multiplex PCR; TCRdb lists only in-frame clones, some missing. The data hold 110,000 to 150,000 clones, with 80% to 95% observed a single time. Trimming removed 5 bases at V and 9 bases at J, with 10 bases between. Germline values: CDR1 MDHEN, CDR2 SYDVKM. The CDR3 spans 11 residues. In the case of this clone: Its antigen is not known.

This TCR derives from a human donor who received an intestinal transplant. The rearrangement uses TRBV28 and TRBJ1-2, with a weak D call TRBD1 (6 bases). The material was unstimulated CD4+ T cells sorted from spleen or lymph node cells, obtained before intestinal transplant. The CDR3 DNA reads as TGTGCCAGCAGTGCCCGGGACAGCTACACCTTC. As protein: CASSARDSYTF.